This is a list of T cell receptor beta chains from one sample in a study of T cells after yellow fever vaccination. Each CDR3 protein is one row after TCRdb ran MiXCR on the 5' RACE reads. The sample carries approximately 150,000 distinct CDR3 sequences, roughly 6.2% recorded once. This sample comprised CD4+ T cells sorted from PBMCs, obtained on the day of the first yellow fever vaccination. Every receptor here comes from a man aged 18 to 30 who received the YFV17D yellow fever vaccine. The conserved cysteine and the conserved F or W are not part of the CDR3 here.

TRBV9	ASSPSSSGNTIY
TRBV20-1	SASKDGMNTEAF
TRBV12-3/TRBV12-4	ASRSGERGYT
TRBV4-3	ASSPEGGAYTEAF
TRBV20-1	SAPRQSSTDTQY
TRBV11-1	ASSLALGTQY
TRBV5-1	ASTSNTEAF
TRBV15	ATSSMARPEAF
TRBV28	ASRDTYEQY
TRBV7-3	ASSTDRNTEAF
TRBV7-2	ASSLGWRGTTNTEAF
TRBV20-1	SARAKGARNTEAF
TRBV5-1	ASSLPPSGEQF
TRBV4-3	ASSQAAYSNQPQH
TRBV7-2	ASSFSGKETQY
TRBV7-9	ASSLVDEQF
TRBV20-1	SASTGANVLT
TRBV20-1	SAMRPNLYGYT
TRBV6-2/TRBV6-3	ATRRVDQETQY
TRBV6-5	ASSYSQLNSPLH
TRBV4-3	ASSQDLDGRYNYGYT
TRBV6-2/TRBV6-3	ASRWDLGSYNEQF
TRBV5-5	ASSLRFGQRFGNTEAF
TRBV7-3	ASSLNLGKNEQF
TRBV5-1	ASSFKQDTEAF
TRBV4-3	ASSQMRSGNTIY
TRBV7-9	ASSTLGGHNEQF
TRBV6-2/TRBV6-3	ASSYSQGTVGNTEAF
TRBV5-1	ASSLKGSTGELF